This T cell receptor beta chain was found in a study of cytomegalovirus exposure and HLA in healthy donors. Findings and caveats of the study: According to an earlier analysis, most TCR beta V segments yielded productive rearrangements about 90% or about 30% of the time.

V lost 0 bases, J lost 5 bases, and 11 bases lay in between. CDR1 is SGHNT, CDR2 YYREEE, per germline (reference sequence). The CDR3 extends over 14 amino acids. Note on this clone: No antigen is known for it.

The PCR had 60 Vbeta and 13 Jbeta primers. Data came from immunoSEQ multiplex PCR; TCRdb stores just in-frame clones and leaves some out. The profile shows roughly 100,000 clones, 85% to 90% of them singletons. The V and J genes are TRBV5-4 and TRBJ2-5, with D perhaps matching TRBD2 (6 bases). Sequences were obtained from PBMCs. The clonotype comes from a man aged 25 to 45 in good health and CMV-seronegative. The DNA for the CDR3 is TGTGCCAGCAGCTTGGTCTCTAGCGAGGAGACCCAGTACTTC. As protein: CASSLVSSEETQYF.